The TCR beta chain under discussion was sequenced for a study of blood T cell repertoires in COVID-19. The wider study: T cells, B-cell-depleted T cells, or PBMCs supplied cDNA or gDNA.

Trimming at V came to 11 bases and at J to 8 bases, leaving 8 bases not matched to a gene. The CDR3 has 13 amino acids. Germline V lookup: CDR1 ENHRY, CDR2 SYGVKD. The repertoire was sequenced with immunoSEQ multiplex PCR; TCRdb's copy has only in-frame clones and lacks some. Of 95,000 to 150,000 clones listed, about 90% are singletons. The TCR sequence derives from a woman aged 55-75 years with COVID-19, enrolled during active disease. The sequencing input was peripheral blood. The chain is built from TRBV10-3 and TRBJ1-6; 8 nucleotides align to TRBD1. The CDR3 DNA reads as TGTGCCTCCTCCGGGACAGGTGATTCACCCCTCCACTTT. Its translation is CASSGTGDSPLHF.